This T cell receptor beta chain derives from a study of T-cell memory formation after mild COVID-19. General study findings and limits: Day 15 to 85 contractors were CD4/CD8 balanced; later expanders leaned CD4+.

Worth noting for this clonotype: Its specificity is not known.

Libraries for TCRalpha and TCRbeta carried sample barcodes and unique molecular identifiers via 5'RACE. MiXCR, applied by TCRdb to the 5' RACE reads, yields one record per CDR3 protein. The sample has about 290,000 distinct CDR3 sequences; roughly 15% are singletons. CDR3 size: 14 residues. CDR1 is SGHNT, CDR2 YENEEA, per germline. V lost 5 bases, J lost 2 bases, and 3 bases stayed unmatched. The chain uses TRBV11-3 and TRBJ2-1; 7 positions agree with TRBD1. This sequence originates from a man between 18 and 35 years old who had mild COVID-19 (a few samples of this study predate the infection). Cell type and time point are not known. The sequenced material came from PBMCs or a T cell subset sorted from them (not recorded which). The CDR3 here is CASSPQGAYNEQFF. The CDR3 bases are TGTGCCAGCAGCCCTCAGGGGGCCTACAATGAGCAGTTCTTC.